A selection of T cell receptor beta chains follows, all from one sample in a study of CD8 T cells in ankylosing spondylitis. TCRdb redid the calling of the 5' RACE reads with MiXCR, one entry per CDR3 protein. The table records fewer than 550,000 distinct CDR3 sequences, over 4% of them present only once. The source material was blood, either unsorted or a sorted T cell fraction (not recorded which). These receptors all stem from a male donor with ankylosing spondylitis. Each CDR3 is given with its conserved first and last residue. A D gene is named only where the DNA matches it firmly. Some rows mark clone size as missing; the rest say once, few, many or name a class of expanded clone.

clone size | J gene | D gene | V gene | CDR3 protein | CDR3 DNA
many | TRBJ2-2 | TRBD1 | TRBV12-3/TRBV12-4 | CASSQDRVRELFF | TGTGCCAGCAGTCAGGACAGGGTTAGGGAGCTGTTTTTT
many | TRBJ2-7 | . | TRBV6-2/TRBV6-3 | CASSYSRVSSYEQYF | TGTGCCAGCAGTTACTCGAGGGTTAGCTCCTACGAGCAGTACTTC
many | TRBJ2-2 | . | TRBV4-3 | CASSPPGTGELFF | TGCGCCAGCAGCCCCCCTGGCACCGGGGAGCTGTTTTTT
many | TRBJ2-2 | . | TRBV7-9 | CASSLAEQGTGELFF | TGTGCCAGCAGCTTAGCAGAACAGGGAACCGGGGAGCTGTTTTTT
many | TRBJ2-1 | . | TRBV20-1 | CSARGLSVSYNEQFF | TGCAGTGCTAGGGGGCTAAGCGTTTCCTACAATGAGCAGTTCTTC
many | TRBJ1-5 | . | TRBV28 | CASSLLGENLLSQHF | TGTGCCAGCAGTTTACTTGGGGAAAATCTCCTCTCCCAGCATTTT
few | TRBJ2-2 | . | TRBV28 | CASSSASAANPPTGELFF | TGTGCCAGCAGTTCGGCTAGCGCCGCCAACCCACCCACCGGGGAGCTGTTTTTT
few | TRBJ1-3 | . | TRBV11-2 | CASSIGLVSGNTIYF | TGTGCCAGCAGCATAGGGCTGGTCTCTGGAAACACCATATATTTT
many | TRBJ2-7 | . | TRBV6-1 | CASCATFGDEQYF | TGTGCCAGCTGCGCCACATTTGGGGACGAGCAGTACTTC
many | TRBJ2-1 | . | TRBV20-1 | CSAIPYRLTISYNEQFF | TGCAGTGCTATCCCCTACAGACTAACCATCTCCTACAATGAGCAGTTCTTC
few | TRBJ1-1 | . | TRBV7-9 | CASSFQTMNTEAFF | TGTGCCAGCAGCTTTCAGACTATGAACACTGAAGCTTTCTTT
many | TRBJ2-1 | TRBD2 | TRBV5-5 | CASSSYSGSSYNEQFF | TGTGCCAGCAGCTCCTATAGCGGGAGCTCCTACAATGAGCAGTTCTTC
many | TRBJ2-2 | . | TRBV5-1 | CASSLRDAGTGELFF | TGCGCCAGCAGCTTGAGAGATGCTGGCACCGGGGAGCTGTTTTTT
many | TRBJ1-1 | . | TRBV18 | CASSPTLNEAFF | TGTGCCAGCTCACCAACGCTCAATGAAGCTTTCTTT
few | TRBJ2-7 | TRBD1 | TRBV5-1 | CASSRLTGSIYEQYF | TGCGCCAGCAGCCGATTGACAGGGTCCATCTACGAGCAGTACTTC
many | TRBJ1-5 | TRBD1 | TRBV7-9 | CASSLQQGNSASSQHF | TGTGCCAGCAGCTTACAACAGGGGAACTCAGCTTCGTCCCAGCATTTT
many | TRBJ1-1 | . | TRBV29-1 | CSVGTLTEAFF | TGCAGCGTTGGGACACTCACTGAAGCTTTCTTT
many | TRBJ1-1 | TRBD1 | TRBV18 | CASSPGQGSFLGTEAFF | TGTGCCAGCTCACCCGGACAGGGCTCATTTTTGGGCACTGAAGCTTTCTTT
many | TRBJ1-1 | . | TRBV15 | CATSSRRGRGNTEAFF | TGTGCCACCAGCTCCCGCCGGGGCAGGGGGAACACTGAAGCTTTCTTT
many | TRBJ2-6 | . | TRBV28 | CASSPGLMTGANVLTF | TGTGCCAGCAGTCCAGGTTTAATGACTGGGGCCAACGTCCTGACTTTC
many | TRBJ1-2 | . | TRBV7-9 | CASSPAQNYGYTF | TGTGCCAGCAGCCCCGCGCAGAACTATGGCTACACCTTC
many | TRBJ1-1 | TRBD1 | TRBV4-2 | CASSQDRVRGEAFF | TGTGCCAGCAGCCAGGACAGGGTGAGAGGGGAAGCTTTCTTT
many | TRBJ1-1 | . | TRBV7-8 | CASSPQGMNTEAFF | TGTGCCAGCAGCCCCCAGGGCATGAACACTGAAGCTTTCTTT
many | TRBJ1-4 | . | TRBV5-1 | CASTRDTGTNEKLFF | TGCGCCAGCACGCGGGATACGGGCACTAATGAAAAACTGTTTTTT
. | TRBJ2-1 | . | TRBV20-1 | CSARDPGGISYNEQFF | TGCAGTGCTAGAGATCCCGGCGGGATCTCCTACAATGAGCAGTTCTTC
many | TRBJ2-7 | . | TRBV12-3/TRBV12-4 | CASSSRQYEQYF | TGTGCCAGCAGTTCCCGACAATACGAGCAGTACTTC
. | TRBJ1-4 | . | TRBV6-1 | CAGPPLGKEKLFF | TGTGCCGGACCGCCCTTAGGCAAAGAAAAACTGTTTTTT